These T cell receptor beta chains were read from a single sample in a study of T-cell reconstitution after alpha-beta-depleted transplantation in children. In TCRdb, the PCR reads were re-called with MiXCR into one record per CDR3 protein. The table shows around 960,000 distinct CDR3 sequences, with 25% to 35% occurring only once. The starting material was PBMCs, mostly from graft donor cells, obtained 360 days after TCRalphabeta/CD19-depleted stem cell transplant. These receptors came from a boy in the first two years of life who had a stem cell transplant for SCID, so the T cells may come from the graft donor. CDR3s include the opening cysteine and the closing phenylalanine or tryptophan. A D gene is named only where the DNA matches it firmly. A clone size is listed for some rows: how often the clone was seen (once, few, many), or a class if it is expanded.

abundance	v_gene	j_gene	d_gene	CDR3nt	CDR3aa
.	TRBV6-5	TRBJ1-1	.	TGTGCCAGCAGTTACCAGGGTACGAACACTGAAGCTTTCTTT	CASSYQGTNTEAFF
.	TRBV4-3	TRBJ1-6	.	TGCGCCAGCAGCCAAGATGGGGCTTCACCCCTCCACTTT	CASSQDGASPLHF
.	TRBV7-9	TRBJ2-1	TRBD1	TGTGCCAGCACGGGACAGGGAGGGAATGAGCAGTTCTTC	CASTGQGGNEQFF
.	TRBV5-5	TRBJ2-5	TRBD1	TGTGCCAGCAGCTTGGGGGACAGGGTTGGAGAGACCCAGTACTTC	CASSLGDRVGETQYF
.	TRBV5-1	TRBJ2-2	TRBD1	TGCGCCAGCAGCCCCGGGACAGGGGGCCTCACCGGGGAGCTGTTTTTT	CASSPGTGGLTGELFF
.	TRBV9	TRBJ1-1	.	TGTGCCAGCAGCCCTAACCCGGGCACTGAAGCTTTCTTT	CASSPNPGTEAFF
.	TRBV12-3/TRBV12-4	TRBJ1-1	.	TGTGCCAGCAGTTTAGATGGGGCGCGGAACACTGAAGCTTTCTTT	CASSLDGARNTEAFF
.	TRBV12-3/TRBV12-4	TRBJ2-1	TRBD2	TGTGCCAGCAGTTTCTCCACCTCTAGCGGTTCTAAGCAGTTCTTC	CASSFSTSSGSKQFF
many	TRBV5-1	TRBJ1-1	.	TGCGCCAGTGCTCTCGGGGCCGTAATGAACACTGAAGCTTTCTTT	CASALGAVMNTEAFF
.	TRBV7-8	TRBJ2-4	.	TGTGCCAGCAGCCCGGGGTTGGAGAAAGCCAAAAACATTCAGTACTTC	CASSPGLEKAKNIQYF
few	TRBV29-1	TRBJ1-3	.	TGCAGCGTTAAACAGGGAGGATCTGGAAACACCATATATTTT	CSVKQGGSGNTIYF
.	TRBV18	TRBJ2-1	TRBD1	TGTGCCAGCTCACCGAGACAGGGTCTGTCTGCAAACAATGAGCAGTTCTTC	CASSPRQGLSANNEQFF
few	TRBV6-5	TRBJ2-3	TRBD2	TGTGCCAGCAGTTACTCGGCTAGCGGGGGTTGGAGAGGTACGCAGTATTTT	CASSYSASGGWRGTQYF
.	TRBV5-1	TRBJ2-4	.	TGCGCCAGCAGCTTGAAAACCCCGGACAGCGTATTAGCCAAAAACATTCAGTACTTC	CASSLKTPDSVLAKNIQYF
.	TRBV24-1	TRBJ1-2	TRBD1	TGTGCCACCAGTGACTCCACCTGGACAGGGGGCTATGGCTACACCTTC	CATSDSTWTGGYGYTF
once	TRBV4-3	TRBJ2-7	TRBD2	TGCGCCAGCAGGACCACTCTGGGGGGGTCTTACGAGCAGTACTTC	CASRTTLGGSYEQYF
.	TRBV4-1	TRBJ2-3	TRBD1	TGCGCCAGCAGCCAAGATGCCGGACAGGACGGCACAGATACGCAGTATTTT	CASSQDAGQDGTDTQYF
once	TRBV18	TRBJ2-2	.	TGTGCCAGCTCTCGGCGGACTGACACCGGGGAGCTGTTTTTT	CASSRRTDTGELFF
.	TRBV7-2	TRBJ1-4	.	TGTGCCAGCAGCTTAGCAGGGCTTGGTGAAAAACTGTTTTTT	CASSLAGLGEKLFF
few	TRBV15	TRBJ2-7	.	TGTGCCACCAGCAGAGGGGACGGAATTCGGGTCGAGCAGTACTTC	CATSRGDGIRVEQYF
.	TRBV3-1	TRBJ2-4	TRBD1	TGTGCCAGCAGCCAAGGGGACAGCCTAGCCAAAAACATTCAGTACTTC	CASSQGDSLAKNIQYF
.	TRBV4-1	TRBJ1-1	.	TGCGCCAGCAGCCAGTCAGGGGAAGCTTTCTTT	CASSQSGEAFF
.	TRBV4-2	TRBJ2-3	TRBD2	TGTGCCAGCAGCCTATTTAGCGGGGGGGATCGTACAGATACGCAGTATTTT	CASSLFSGGDRTDTQYF
.	TRBV7-9	TRBJ1-5	TRBD1	TGTGCCAGCACCGGACAGGACGGCCAGCCCCAGCATTTT	CASTGQDGQPQHF
few	TRBV11-2	TRBJ2-7	.	TGTGCCAGCAGCCGCGGCAGTATGAAGTACTTC	CASSRGSMKYF
.	TRBV20-1	TRBJ2-7	.	TGCAGTGCTAGGCAGCGAACCTACGAGCAGTACTTC	CSARQRTYEQYF
.	TRBV20-1	TRBJ2-7	.	TGCAGTGCCCTATATATTTACAGCTACGAGCAGTACTTC	CSALYIYSYEQYF
.	TRBV12-3/TRBV12-4	TRBJ2-6	TRBD2	TGTGCCTGCAGTTCCCGACTAGCGGCCAGCTCTGGGGCCAACGTCCTGACTTTC	CACSSRLAASSGANVLTF
.	TRBV4-1	TRBJ2-7	.	TGCGCCAGCAGCCAAGGACGCGGGATCCGGCAAACCTACGAGCAGTACTTC	CASSQGRGIRQTYEQYF
many	TRBV5-6	TRBJ2-7	TRBD2	TGTGCCAGCAGTTGGGGGGGACCCCAAGGGGAGCAGTACTTC	CASSWGGPQGEQYF
.	TRBV7-3	TRBJ2-3	TRBD2	TGTGCCAGCAGCTCCCAGGGACTAGCGGGGGGGCCCTACACAGATACGCAGTATTTT	CASSSQGLAGGPYTDTQYF
few	TRBV20-1	TRBJ1-2	.	TGCAGTGCTAGCTTTCCGGGGGGGTATGGCTACACCTTC	CSASFPGGYGYTF
.	TRBV6-1	TRBJ2-3	.	TGTGCCAGCAGTCCCGTTGTCTTGGACGGGTTCACAGATACGCAGTATTTT	CASSPVVLDGFTDTQYF
once	TRBV28	TRBJ2-5	.	TGTGCCAGCAGTTTAAGGGGCCATCGGACCCAGTACTTC	CASSLRGHRTQYF
.	TRBV7-9	TRBJ2-3	.	TGTGCCAGCAGCAGGATAATCAATCATACGCAGTATTTT	CASSRIINHTQYF
.	TRBV12-3/TRBV12-4	TRBJ2-7	.	TGTGCCAGCAGTTCCCCCCCGGGCAGGGGCGATTCCTACGAGCAGTACTTC	CASSSPPGRGDSYEQYF
.	TRBV5-1	TRBJ2-1	.	TGCGCCAGCAGCTTGGCCGGACCAGGTGGCGGGTACAATGAGCAGTTCTTC	CASSLAGPGGGYNEQFF